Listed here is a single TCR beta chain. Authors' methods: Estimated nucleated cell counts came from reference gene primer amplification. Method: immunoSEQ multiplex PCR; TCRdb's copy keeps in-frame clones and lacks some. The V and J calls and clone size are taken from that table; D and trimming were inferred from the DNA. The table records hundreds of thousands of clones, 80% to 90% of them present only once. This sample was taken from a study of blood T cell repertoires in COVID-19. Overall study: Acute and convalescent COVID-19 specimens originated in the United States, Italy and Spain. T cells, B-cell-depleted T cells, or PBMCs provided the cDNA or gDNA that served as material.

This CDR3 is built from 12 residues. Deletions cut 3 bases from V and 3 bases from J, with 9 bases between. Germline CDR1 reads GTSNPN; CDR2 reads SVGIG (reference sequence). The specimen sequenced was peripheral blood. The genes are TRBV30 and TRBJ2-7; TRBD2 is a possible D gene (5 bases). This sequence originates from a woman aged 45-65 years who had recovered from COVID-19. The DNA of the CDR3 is TGTGCCTGGAGACGGGGAATCTACGAGCAGTACTTC. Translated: CAWRRGIYEQYF.